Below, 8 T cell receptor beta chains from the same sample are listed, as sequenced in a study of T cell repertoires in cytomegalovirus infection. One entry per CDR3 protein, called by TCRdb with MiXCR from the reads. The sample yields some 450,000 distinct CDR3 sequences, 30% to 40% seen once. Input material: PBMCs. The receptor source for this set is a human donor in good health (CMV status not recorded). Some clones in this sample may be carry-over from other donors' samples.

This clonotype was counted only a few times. Here the CDR3 DNA reads TGTGCCAGCAGCATGCCCTCAATTGACAGGGATCCCCAAGAGACCCAGTACTTC. Translation: CASSMPSIDRDPQETQYF. The chain combines TRBV28 with TRBJ2-5; 7 bases are a match to TRBD1. The CDR3 is 18 amino acids. Looked up from germline, CDR1 is MDHEN and CDR2 is SYDVKM. V lost 6 bases to trimming and J lost 1 base; unmatched junction nucleotides: 17. The full variable domain, in which reference TRBV28 and TRBJ2-5 provide the parts outside the CDR3, is DVKVTQSSRYLVKRTGEKVFLECVQDMDHENMFWYRQDPGLGLRLIYFSYDVKMKEKGDIPEGYSVSREKKERFSLILESASTNQTSMYLCASSMPSIDRDPQETQYFGPGTRLLVL.

In nucleotides, the CDR3 is TGCAGTGCTTCCAAGTACGAGCAGTACTTC. Encoded protein: CSASKYEQYF. The chain links TRBV20-1 to TRBJ2-7, with D uncertain. The germline V and J ends were trimmed by 5 bases and 4 bases, with 6 bases remaining between them. This CDR3 comprises 10 residues. Germline V gene sequence: CDR1 DFQATT, CDR2 SNEGSKA (reference sequence).

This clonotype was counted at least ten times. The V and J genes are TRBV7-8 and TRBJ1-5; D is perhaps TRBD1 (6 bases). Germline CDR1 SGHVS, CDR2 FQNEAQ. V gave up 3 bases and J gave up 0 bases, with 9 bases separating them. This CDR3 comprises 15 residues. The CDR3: CASSLRTVSNQPQHF. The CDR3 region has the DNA TGTGCCAGCAGCTTGAGGACAGTTAGCAATCAGCCCCAGCATTTT.

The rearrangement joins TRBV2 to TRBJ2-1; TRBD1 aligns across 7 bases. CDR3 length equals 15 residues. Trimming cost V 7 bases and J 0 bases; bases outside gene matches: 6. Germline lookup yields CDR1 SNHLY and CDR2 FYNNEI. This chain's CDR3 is CASTPTGSSYNEQFF. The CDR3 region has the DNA TGTGCCAGCACCCCGACAGGGAGCTCCTACAATGAGCAGTTCTTC.

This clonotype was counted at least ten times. The CDR3 protein is CASSLVVGAGGRRRDTEAFF. The DNA for the CDR3 is TGTGCCAGCAGCTTAGTTGTAGGGGCAGGGGGCCGGCGAAGGGACACTGAAGCTTTCTTT. The rearrangement uses TRBV7-8 and TRBJ1-1, with 8 bases matching TRBD1. This CDR3 region has 20 residues. Trimming cost V 1 base and J 3 bases; bases outside gene matches: 19. Looked up from germline, CDR1 is SGHVS and CDR2 is FQNEAQ.

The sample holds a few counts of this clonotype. CDR3: CASSTESGPNQPQHF. CDR3 sequence (DNA): TGTGCCAGCAGTACAGAATCCGGGCCGAATCAGCCCCAGCATTTT. This chain connects TRBV2 to TRBJ1-5, with D uncertain. The CDR3 is 15 amino acids. Germline V gene sequence: CDR1 SNHLY, CDR2 FYNNEI. Trimming removed 5 bases from V and 4 bases from J, with 15 bases in between. The full variable domain, in which reference TRBV2 and TRBJ1-5 provide the parts outside the CDR3, is EPEVTQTPSHQVTQMGQEVILRCVPISNHLYFYWYRQILGQKVEFLVSFYNNEISEKSEIFDDQFSVERPDGSNFTLKIRSTKLEDSAMYFCASSTESGPNQPQHFGDGTRLSIL.

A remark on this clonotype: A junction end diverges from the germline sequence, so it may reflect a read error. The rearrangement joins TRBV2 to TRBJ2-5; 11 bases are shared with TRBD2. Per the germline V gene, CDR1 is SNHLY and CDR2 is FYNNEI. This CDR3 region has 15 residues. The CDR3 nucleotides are TGCGCCAGCAGCTCGACTAGCGGGGTCCAAGAGACCCAGTACTTC. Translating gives CASSSTSGVQETQYF. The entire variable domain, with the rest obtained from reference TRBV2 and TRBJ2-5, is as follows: EPEVTQTPSHQVTQMGQEVILRCVPISNHLYFYWYRQILGQKVEFLVSFYNNEISEKSEIFDDQFSVERPDGSNFTLKIRSTKLEDSAMYFCASSSTSGVQETQYFGPGTRLLVL.

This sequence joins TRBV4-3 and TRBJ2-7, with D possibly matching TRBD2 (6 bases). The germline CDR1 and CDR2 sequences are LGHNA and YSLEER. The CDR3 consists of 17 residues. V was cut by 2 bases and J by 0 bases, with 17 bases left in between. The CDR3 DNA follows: TGCGCCAGCAGCCAATCGGCAGCGGGTTCCCTCTCCTACGAGCAGTACTTC. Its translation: CASSQSAAGSLSYEQYF.